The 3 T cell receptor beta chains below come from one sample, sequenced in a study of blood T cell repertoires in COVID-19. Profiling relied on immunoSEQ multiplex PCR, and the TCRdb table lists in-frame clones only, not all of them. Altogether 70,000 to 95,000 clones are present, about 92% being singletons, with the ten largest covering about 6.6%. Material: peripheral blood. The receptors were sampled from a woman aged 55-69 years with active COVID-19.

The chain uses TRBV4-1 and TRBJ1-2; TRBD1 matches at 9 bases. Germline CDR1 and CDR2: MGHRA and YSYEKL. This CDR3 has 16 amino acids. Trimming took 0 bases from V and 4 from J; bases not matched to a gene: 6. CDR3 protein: CASSQDGRGQGYGYTF. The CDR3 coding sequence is TGCGCCAGCAGCCAAGATGGGAGGGGACAGGGCTATGGCTACACCTTC.

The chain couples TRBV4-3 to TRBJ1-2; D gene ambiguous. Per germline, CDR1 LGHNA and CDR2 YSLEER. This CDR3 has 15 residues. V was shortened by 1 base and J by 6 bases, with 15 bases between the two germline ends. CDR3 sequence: CASSQGRTLKDGYTF. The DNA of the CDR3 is TGCGCCAGCAGCCAAGGCCGGACTCTGAAGGATGGCTACACCTTC.

The CDR3 protein is CASSLYRGEGNTGELFF. CDR3 bases: TGTGCCAGCAGCTTATACCGCGGGGAGGGGAACACCGGGGAGCTGTTTTTT. The chain is built from TRBV11-2 and TRBJ2-2; 7 nucleotides align to TRBD2. The CDR3 spans 17 residues. V gave up 2 bases and J gave up 1 base; unmatched junction bases: 7. CDR1 and CDR2 from the germline V gene are SGHAT and FQNNGV.